The present T cell receptor (beta chain) was sequenced within a study of shared clonotypes between healthy human individuals. About the study: The donor group consisted of a couple of women and a few men, aged 18 to 49. Study results and caveats: Some clonotypes were shared by all four sorted-subset donors, while others were not shared. The non-shared ones had lower generation probabilities than the shared ones.

About this clone itself: Its antigen remains unidentified.

Measured with immunoSEQ multiplex PCR; TCRdb has only the in-frame clones, and not every one. Seen here are hundreds of thousands of clones, roughly 94% observed once, and the top ten hold roughly 22%. Naive CD8 cells lacked CD45RO, underwent positive selection for CCR7 and left out terminally differentiated effector memory CD45RA+ cells. CDR1 is SGDLS, CDR2 YYNGEE, per germline. The junction had 7 bases not matched to a gene; V was cut back by 3 bases and J by 5 bases. The CDR3 extends over 15 amino acids. Sequencing was carried out using naive CD8+ T cells sorted from blood. This TCR was sampled from a man aged 25 to 40 in good health. The V call is TRBV9, the J call TRBJ2-1; TRBD2 matches 8 bases. CDR3 amino acids: CASSASGLGHNEQFF. The CDR3 nucleotides are TGTGCCAGCAGCGCTTCGGGACTAGGGCACAATGAGCAGTTCTTC.